This T cell receptor (beta chain) was sequenced during a study of blood T cells in healthy people across ages. Then a second PCR, running about 6 to 12 cycles, was carried out with a sample-barcoded 5' primer and a J-beta primer mix. Carrying 12 random nucleotides, a template-switch adaptor labeled each individual cDNA molecule. TCRdb re-called the 5' RACE reads through MiXCR, storing one row per CDR3 protein. The data contain roughly 800,000 distinct CDR3 sequences, roughly 50% of them singletons. Aged roughly 6 to 90, donors were systemically healthy Caucasians from Russia. Peripheral blood from each donor was collected in a volume of roughly 9.8 milliliters. The CDR3 runs 13 residues. The V and J ends lost 8 bases and 0 bases respectively, with 10 bases between them.

This TCR came from a man aged 30-40 years in good health. The sample comprised blood. V usage is TRBV12-3 or TRBV12-4 and J usage is TRBJ1-2; D is unclear. The CDR3 coding sequence is TGTGCCAGCCGACACGGGTCTAACTATGGCTACACCTTC. The encoded protein is CASRHGSNYGYTF.